This TCR beta chain emerged from a study of Graves' ophthalmopathy and Graves' hyperthyroidism. Study in general: The blood sample was drawn at first diagnosis and before any treatment. Regarding the study as a whole: Built on 13 signatures, a model told ophthalmopathy apart from stable hyperthyroidism with about 91% sensitivity and around 80% specificity. Blood was where most expanded thyroid clonotypes above 0.001 frequency also turned up.

The V end was cut by 0 bases, the J end by 0 bases, with 9 bases between. The CDR3 totals 17 residues. Looked up from germline, CDR1 is MGHRA and CDR2 is YSYEKL. Presentation of ophthalmopathy in the donors involved moderate-to-severe activity, CAS ≥3, NOSPECS ≥4 and a duration under 3 months. This clonotype was seen ten or more times. What it binds is not known. As the template, RNA transcripts were used to amplify TCR beta CDR3 regions. HTBI primers served in a first-round RT-PCR, which a second-round multiplex PCR followed. From the multiplex PCR reads, TCRdb called clonotypes with MiXCR, one entry per CDR3 protein. In the table there are under 350,000 distinct CDR3 sequences, about a sixth of which are singletons.

The clonotype originates from an adult man with Graves' ophthalmopathy. The sequenced sample consisted of peripheral blood. The rearrangement uses TRBV4-1 and TRBJ1-6; maybe TRBD1 (5 bases). CDR3 coding DNA: TGCGCCAGCAGCCAAGATCTCGGGGCCTCCTATAATTCACCCCTCCACTTT. Translation: CASSQDLGASYNSPLHF.